This T cell receptor (beta chain) was found in a study of human T cells and chemical hapten exposure. Notes on the study in general: There was no change with DPC sensitization in TCRs above 1 in 1000 frequency. Positively correlated with patch test score were the counts of PT1 expanded TCRs.

The table lists this clonotype with many counts. The antigen is not known. TCRdb ran MiXCR on the RACE reads and lists one entry per CDR3 protein. There are about 82,000 distinct CDR3 sequences in the sample; roughly 10% occur only once, and roughly 4.2% lies in the top ten. The CDR3 extends over 16 amino acids. V was cut by 6 bases and J by 0 bases, with 18 bases left in between. Germline V gene data show CDR1 as DFQATT and CDR2 as SNEGSKA (reference sequence). Time point defined: patch test 1, 2 weeks after DPC sensitization. Treatment described: therapeutic diphenylcyclopropenone sensitization with weekly scalp DPC.

This receptor was taken from a woman aged 50 to 60 with alopecia areata. Some clones in this sample may be carry-over from other donors' samples. The chain recombines TRBV20-1 with TRBJ1-5; D is possibly TRBD1 (5 bases). This specimen was whole blood, taken in connection with sensitization to the hapten diphenylcyclopropenone (DPC). The DNA for the CDR3 is TGCAGTGCCACGTCACTCGGGGCAGCTAGCAATCAGCCCCAGCATTTT. It encodes CSATSLGAASNQPQHF.